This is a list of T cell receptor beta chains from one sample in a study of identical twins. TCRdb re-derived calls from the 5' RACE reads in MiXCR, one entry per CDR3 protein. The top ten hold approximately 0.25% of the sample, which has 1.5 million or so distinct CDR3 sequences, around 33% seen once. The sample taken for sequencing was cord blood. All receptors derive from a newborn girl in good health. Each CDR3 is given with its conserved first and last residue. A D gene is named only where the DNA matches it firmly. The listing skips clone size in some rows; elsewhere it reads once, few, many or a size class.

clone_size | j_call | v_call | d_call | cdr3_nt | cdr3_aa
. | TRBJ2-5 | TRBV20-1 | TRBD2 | TGCAGTGCTAGAACCGGGGGAGGGCAATACAATGAGCAGTACTTC | CSARTGGGQYNEQYF
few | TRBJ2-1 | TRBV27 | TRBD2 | TGTGCCAGCAGTATGACTAGCGGGAGAATGGGTGAGCAGTTCTTC | CASSMTSGRMGEQFF
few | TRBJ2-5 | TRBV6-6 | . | TGTGCCAGCCACAGGCAAGAGACCCAGTACTTC | CASHRQETQYF
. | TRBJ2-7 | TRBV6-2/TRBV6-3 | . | TGTGCCAGCAGTCCAAGACCGTTAGGCGTGAGGGGACTCTACGAGCAGTACTTC | CASSPRPLGVRGLYEQYF
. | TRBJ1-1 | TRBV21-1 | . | TGTGCCAGCAGCAAATCAGGGGGAAGGACTGAAGCTTTCTTT | CASSKSGGRTEAFF
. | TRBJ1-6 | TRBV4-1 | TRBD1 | TGCGCCGGCAGCCGGACAGGGGGCTATAATTCACCCCTCCACTTT | CAGSRTGGYNSPLHF
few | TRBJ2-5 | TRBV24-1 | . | TGTGCCACCAGTGCGGGAAGGGAGACCCAGTACTTC | CATSAGRETQYF
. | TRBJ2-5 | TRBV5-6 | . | TGTGCCAGCAGCCGTCCCGAGACTCAAGAGACCCAGTACTTC | CASSRPETQETQYF
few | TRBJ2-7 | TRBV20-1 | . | TGCAGTGCTAGGGGCCAGGGGTGGTACGAGCAGTACTTC | CSARGQGWYEQYF
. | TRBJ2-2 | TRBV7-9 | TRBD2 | TGTGCCAGCAGCTTAGCTAGCGGGGGGCTAAACACCGGGGAGCTGTTTTTT | CASSLASGGLNTGELFF
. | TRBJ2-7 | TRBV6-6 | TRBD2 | TGTGCCAGCAGTGCTAGCGGGGGGGCTACCTACGAGCAGTACTTC | CASSASGGATYEQYF
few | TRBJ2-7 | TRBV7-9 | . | TGTGCCAGCAGCTTGACCCTCGGGACTTCCGATCCCTACGAGCAGTACTTC | CASSLTLGTSDPYEQYF